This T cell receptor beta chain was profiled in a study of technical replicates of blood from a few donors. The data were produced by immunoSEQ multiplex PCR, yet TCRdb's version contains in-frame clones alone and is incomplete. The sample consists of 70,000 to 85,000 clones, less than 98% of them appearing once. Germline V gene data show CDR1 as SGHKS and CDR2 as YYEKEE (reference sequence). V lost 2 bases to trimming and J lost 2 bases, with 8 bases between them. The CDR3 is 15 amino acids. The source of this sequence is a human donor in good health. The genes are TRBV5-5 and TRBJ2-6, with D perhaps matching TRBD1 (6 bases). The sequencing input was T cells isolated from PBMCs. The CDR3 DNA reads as TGTGCCAGCAGCTTCAGGGGCCCTGGGGCCAACGTCCTGACTTTC. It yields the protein CASSFRGPGANVLTF.